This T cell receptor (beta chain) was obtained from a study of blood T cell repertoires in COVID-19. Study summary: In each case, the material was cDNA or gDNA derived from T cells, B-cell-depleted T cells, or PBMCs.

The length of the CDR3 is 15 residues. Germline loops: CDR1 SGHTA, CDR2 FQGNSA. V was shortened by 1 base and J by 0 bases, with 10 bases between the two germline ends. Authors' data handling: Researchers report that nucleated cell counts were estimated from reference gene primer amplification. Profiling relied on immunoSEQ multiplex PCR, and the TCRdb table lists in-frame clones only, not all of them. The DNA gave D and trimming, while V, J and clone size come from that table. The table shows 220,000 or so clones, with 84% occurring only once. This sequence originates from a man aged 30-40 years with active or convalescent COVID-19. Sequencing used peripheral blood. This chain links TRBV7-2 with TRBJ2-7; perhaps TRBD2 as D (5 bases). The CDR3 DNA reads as TGTGCCAGCAGCTTAGAACGGGGTTTCTCCTACGAGCAGTACTTC. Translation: CASSLERGFSYEQYF.